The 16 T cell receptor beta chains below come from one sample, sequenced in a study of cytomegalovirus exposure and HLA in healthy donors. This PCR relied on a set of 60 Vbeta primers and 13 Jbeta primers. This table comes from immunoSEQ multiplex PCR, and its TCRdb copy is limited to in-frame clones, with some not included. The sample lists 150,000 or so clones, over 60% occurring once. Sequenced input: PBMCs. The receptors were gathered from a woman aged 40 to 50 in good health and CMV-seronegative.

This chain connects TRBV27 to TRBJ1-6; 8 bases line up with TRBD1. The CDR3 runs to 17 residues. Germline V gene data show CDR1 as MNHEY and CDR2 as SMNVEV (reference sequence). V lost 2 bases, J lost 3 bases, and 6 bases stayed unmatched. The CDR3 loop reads CASSLVAGGLYNSPLHF. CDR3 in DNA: TGTGCCAGCAGTTTAGTGGCAGGGGGCCTCTATAATTCACCCCTCCACTTT.

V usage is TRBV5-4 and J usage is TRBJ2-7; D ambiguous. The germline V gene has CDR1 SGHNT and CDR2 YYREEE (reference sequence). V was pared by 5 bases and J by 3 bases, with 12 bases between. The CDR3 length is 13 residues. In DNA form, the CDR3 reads TGTGCCAGCAGTGTGGGCGATCGCTACGAGCAGTACTTC. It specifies CASSVGDRYEQYF.

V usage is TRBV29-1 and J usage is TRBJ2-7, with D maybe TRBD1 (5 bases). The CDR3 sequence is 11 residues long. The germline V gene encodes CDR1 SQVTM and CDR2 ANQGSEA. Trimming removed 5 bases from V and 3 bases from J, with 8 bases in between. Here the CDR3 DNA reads TGCAGCGTTCGTGACAGCTACGAGCAGTACTTC. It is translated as CSVRDSYEQYF.

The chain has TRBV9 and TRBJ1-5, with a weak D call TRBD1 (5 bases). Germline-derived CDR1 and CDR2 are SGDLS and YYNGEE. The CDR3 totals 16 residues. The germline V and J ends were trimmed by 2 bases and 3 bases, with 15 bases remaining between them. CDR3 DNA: TGTGCCAGCAGCGTTGGGGCGGGGGGGTTCAATCAGCCCCAGCATTTT. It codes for CASSVGAGGFNQPQHF.

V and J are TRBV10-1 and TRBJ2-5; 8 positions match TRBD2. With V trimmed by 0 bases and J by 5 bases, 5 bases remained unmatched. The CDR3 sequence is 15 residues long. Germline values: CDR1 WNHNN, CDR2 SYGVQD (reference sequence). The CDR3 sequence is CASSESGTRIETQYF. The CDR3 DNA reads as TGCGCCAGCAGTGAGTCCGGGACTAGGATCGAGACCCAGTACTTC.

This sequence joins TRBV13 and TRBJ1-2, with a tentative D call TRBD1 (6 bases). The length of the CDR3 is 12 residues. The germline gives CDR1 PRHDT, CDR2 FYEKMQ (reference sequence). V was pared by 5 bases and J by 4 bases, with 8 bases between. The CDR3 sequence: CASSTQGYGYTF. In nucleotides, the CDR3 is TGTGCCAGCAGCACACAGGGCTATGGCTACACCTTC.

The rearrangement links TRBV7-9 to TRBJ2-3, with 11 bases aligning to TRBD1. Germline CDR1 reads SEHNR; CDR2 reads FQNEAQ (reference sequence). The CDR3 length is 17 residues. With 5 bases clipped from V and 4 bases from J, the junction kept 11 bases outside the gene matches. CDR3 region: CASSNGGGQGDPDTQYF. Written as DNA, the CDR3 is TGTGCCAGCAGCAACGGCGGGGGACAGGGGGACCCAGATACGCAGTATTTT.

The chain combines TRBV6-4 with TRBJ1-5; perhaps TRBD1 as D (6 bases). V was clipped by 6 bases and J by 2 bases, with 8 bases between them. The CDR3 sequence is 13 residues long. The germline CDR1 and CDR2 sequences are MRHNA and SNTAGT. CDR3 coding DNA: TGTGCCAGCAGCAGGGGTGGCAATCAGCCCCAGCATTTT. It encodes CASSRGGNQPQHF.

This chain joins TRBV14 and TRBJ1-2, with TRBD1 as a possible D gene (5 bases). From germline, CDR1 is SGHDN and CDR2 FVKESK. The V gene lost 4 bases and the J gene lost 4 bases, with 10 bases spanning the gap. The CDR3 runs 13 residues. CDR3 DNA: TGTGCCAGCAGCCCTGGGGGGTTCTATGGCTACACCTTC. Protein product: CASSPGGFYGYTF.

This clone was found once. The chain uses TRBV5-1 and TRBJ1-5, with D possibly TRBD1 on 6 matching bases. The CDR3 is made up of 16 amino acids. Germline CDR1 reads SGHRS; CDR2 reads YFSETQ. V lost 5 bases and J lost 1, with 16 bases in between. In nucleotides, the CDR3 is TGCGCCAGCAGGAGTGAGCCGGGGGGCAGCAATCAGCCCCAGCATTTT. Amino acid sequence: CASRSEPGGSNQPQHF.

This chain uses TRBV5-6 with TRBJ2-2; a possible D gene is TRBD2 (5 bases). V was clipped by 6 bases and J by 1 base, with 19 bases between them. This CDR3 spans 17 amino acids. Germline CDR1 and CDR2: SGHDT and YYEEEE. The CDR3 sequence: CASTLRGREWNTGELFF. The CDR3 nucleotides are TGTGCCAGCACCCTTCGGGGTCGAGAGTGGAACACCGGGGAGCTGTTTTTT.

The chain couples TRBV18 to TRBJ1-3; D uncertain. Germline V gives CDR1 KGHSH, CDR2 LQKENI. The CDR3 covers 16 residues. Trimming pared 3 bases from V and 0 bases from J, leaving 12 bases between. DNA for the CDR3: TGTGCCAGCTCACCGCCGGGTTCGACCTCTGGAAACACCATATATTTT. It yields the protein CASSPPGSTSGNTIYF.

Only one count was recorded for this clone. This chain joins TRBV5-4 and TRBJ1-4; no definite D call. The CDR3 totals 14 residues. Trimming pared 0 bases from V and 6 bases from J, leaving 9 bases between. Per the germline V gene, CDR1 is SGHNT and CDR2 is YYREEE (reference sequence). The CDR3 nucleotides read TGTGCCAGCAGCTTGGGGGAGTCCTATGAAAAACTGTTTTTT. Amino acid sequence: CASSLGESYEKLFF.

The CDR3 sequence is CSAFGGSNTEAFF. The CDR3 DNA follows: TGCAGCGCTTTCGGGGGATCGAACACTGAAGCTTTCTTT. The chain links TRBV29-1 to TRBJ1-1; TRBD1 is a possible D gene (5 bases). CDR1 and CDR2 (germline): SQVTM, ANQGSEA. The CDR3 contains 13 residues. V lost 7 bases and J lost 1, with 13 bases in between. The variable domain in full, with the rest retrieved from reference TRBV29-1 and TRBJ1-1, is SAVISQKPSRDICQRGTSLTIQCQVDSQVTMMFWYRQQPGQSLTLIATANQGSEATYESGFVIDKFPISRPNLTFSTLTVSNMSPEDSSIYLCSAFGGSNTEAFFGQGTRLTVV.

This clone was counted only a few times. CDR3 sequence: CASSYGPDTQYF. DNA of the CDR3: TGTGCCAGCAGTTACGGCCCTGATACGCAGTATTTT. The chain combines TRBV6-6 with TRBJ2-3; no reliable D call. Germline CDR1 reads MNHNY; CDR2 reads SVGAGI (reference sequence). This CDR3 is built from 12 residues. V lost 2 bases and J lost 6, with 6 bases in between.

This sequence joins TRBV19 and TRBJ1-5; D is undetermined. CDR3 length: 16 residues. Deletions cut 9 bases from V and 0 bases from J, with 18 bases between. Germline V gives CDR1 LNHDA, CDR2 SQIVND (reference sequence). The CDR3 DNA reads TGTGCCAGCCGGGATATTGGCCGTTCTAGCAATCAGCCCCAGCATTTT. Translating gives CASRDIGRSSNQPQHF.